This T cell receptor (beta chain) comes out of a study of cytomegalovirus exposure and HLA in healthy donors. Study-wide results and limits: Among TCR beta chains, those listed as cytomegalovirus-associated numbered around 180. TCR clusters originating in the first cohort tended to co-occur in the roughly 110 validation repertoires, according to a later analysis. The majority of TCR sequences were rare, yet some public TCRs appeared in many donors.

Assay: immunoSEQ multiplex PCR; the TCRdb copy retains only in-frame clones and omits some. The sample records 250,000 to 300,000 clones, 80% to 90% being singletons. About this clone itself: Its cognate antigen is unknown.

The ends lost 2 bases at V and 7 bases at J; junction bases unmatched: 11. The CDR3 extends over 15 amino acids. Germline-derived CDR1 and CDR2 are SGHRS and YFSETQ. The sample taken for sequencing was PBMCs. The sequence was obtained from a woman aged 18-29 years in good health and CMV-seronegative. The chain has TRBV5-1 and TRBJ2-7; 8 bases fit TRBD2. The chain's CDR3 is CASSFPTSVSGEQYF. CDR3 bases: TGCGCCAGCAGCTTTCCGACTAGCGTTTCGGGAGAGCAGTACTTC.